This T cell receptor (beta chain) was found in a study of blood T cell repertoires in COVID-19 (dated by TCRdb to the early 2020s). At the level of the whole study: Samples covering the acute and convalescent phases of COVID-19 were provided by collaborators in the United States, Italy and Spain. The repertoires were released in a freely available public database intended as a resource for research on the immune response to SARS-CoV-2. The samples were drawn from two sources: the first 160 participants of the ongoing ImmuneRACE study, and 950 to 1,500 subjects contributed by 6 global collaborators. HLA class I and class II types, where available, came from metadata supplied by the sample provider rather than from assay-based typing. The prospective study material was composed of cDNA or gDNA derived from T cells, B-cell-depleted T cells, or PBMCs. Sample metadata almost always included a de-identified subject ID, COVID-19 status, age in years and sex. Subjects who had been exposed to COVID-19, were actively infected with it, or had recovered from it provided the deeply sampled blood TCRbeta repertoires that made up the dataset. Beyond this particular receptor, the publication reports: Clinical and demographic metadata were provided uncurated, with the amount varying by source and participant.

The sample holds one count of this clone. The antigen it binds to is not known. Base qualities are not provided; no much larger clone lies one nucleotide away. Collaborating institutions collected whole blood in K2EDTA tubes following their own protocols. For TCRbeta analysis, collaborators shipped samples as frozen whole blood, isolated PBMCs, or DNA extracted from either of those sample types. V sheds 6 bases and J sheds 4 bases, leaving 12 bases between their ends. The germline V gene (reference sequence) yields LNHDA for CDR1 and SQIVND for CDR2. There are 13 amino acids in the CDR3, from cysteine to phenylalanine inclusive. The CDR3 DNA has 39 bases and is translated from base 1. The immunoSEQ Assay, a bias-controlled multiplex PCR, was used to amplify TCRbeta CDR3 regions from genomic DNA. The published analysis was carried out like this. The number of nucleated cells in each sample was estimated by amplification of reference gene primers within the assay. To quantify the absolute abundance of each unique TCRbeta CDR3 rearrangement, sequence reads were collapsed and filtered. For each sample, productive Simpson clonality was calculated as the square root of Simpson's diversity index over productive rearrangements. In TCRdb, the immuneACCESS table is reduced to in-frame sequences with V and J assigned. These tables do not hold every clone; where another copy was compared, an unresolved V gene accounts for under half, and the others remain unexplained. V and J calls and clone size are as listed in that table; D and trimming were resolved from the DNA. The sample table records some 47,000 clones; roughly nine tenths of these occur just once. The ten most abundant clones make up around 25% of the sample.

This clonotype was sampled from an elderly woman in a cohort sampled during active or convalescent COVID-19. Sequencing was carried out using peripheral blood. The chain is encoded by TRBV19 joined to TRBJ1-2, with the identity of the D gene unclear. The CDR3: CASRNVEGYGYTF. The DNA is TGTGCCAGTAGGAATGTAGAGGGCTATGGCTACACCTTC.